Included here is one TCR beta chain sequence, with context. The antigen is undetermined. This specimen comes from a study of shared clonotypes between healthy human individuals. Study-wide findings and caveats: Clonotype sharing among the donors was expected to vary with sequencing depth.

Clones were sequenced by immunoSEQ multiplex PCR, and TCRdb holds only the in-frame ones, with some missing. The table records around 340,000 clones, more than 60% of them present only once. Germline V lookup: CDR1 MDHEN, CDR2 SYDVKM. Trimming took 8 bases from V and 5 from J, leaving 16 bases between them. CDR3 length: 13 amino acids. The source material was memory CD4+ T cells sorted from blood. Documented subset: CD45RA-negative fraction. The rearrangement joins TRBV28 to TRBJ2-7, with D unresolved. The receptor's source is a man younger than 45 in good health. DNA of the CDR3: TGTGCCAGCGGCTTCCCGACCTTGCACGAGCAGTACTTC. This gives the protein CASGFPTLHEQYF.